This T cell receptor (beta chain) was identified during a study of blood T cell repertoires in COVID-19. Overall study: The United States, Italy and Spain provided the acute and convalescent COVID-19 samples. PBMCs, B-cell-depleted T cells, or T cells provided the cDNA or gDNA that made up the material.

V lost 8 bases to trimming and J lost 1 base, with 12 bases between them. Germline CDR1 and CDR2: LNHNV and YYDKDF (reference sequence). The CDR3 consists of 13 residues. Under the authors' procedure: Nucleated cell number was recorded as an estimate derived from reference gene primer amplification. Generated by immunoSEQ multiplex PCR, the TCRdb table keeps only in-frame clones and is missing some. Clone size and the V and J calls come from that table; the DNA yielded D and trimming. The sample has about 46,000 clones; over 70% are singletons. The sequence was obtained from a human donor with active COVID-19. The donor label of this sample is uncertain. The genes are TRBV15 and TRBJ2-7; D might be TRBD2 (5 bases). The sequencing input was peripheral blood. CDR3 sequence (DNA): TGTGCCACCTCGGCGGGCGTGTCCTACGAGCAGTACTTC. Its translation: CATSAGVSYEQYF.